The 20 T cell receptor beta chains below come from one sample, sequenced in a study of PD-1 blockade in mismatch repair-deficient tumors. Their specific antigens are unknown. Sequencing was performed with immunoSEQ multiplex PCR; in TCRdb, only in-frame clones are kept and a portion is missing. In the table there are about 14,000 clones, 84% of which are singletons. As for time point: approximately ten-day in vitro stimulation with candidate neoantigen peptide 4. The material was cells cultured in vitro, obtained from a patient treated with pembrolizumab. The origin of the receptors is an adult with mismatch repair-deficient cancer.

In its sample, this clone was seen a few times. The gene calls are TRBV5-4 and TRBJ2-1, with 7 bases matching TRBD2. This CDR3 contains 12 residues. Germline CDR1 is SGHNT and CDR2 is YYREEE (reference sequence). V was clipped by 6 bases and J by 7 bases; unmatched bases: 4. The CDR3 is CASTLGGNEQFF. CDR3 coding DNA: TGTGCCAGCACGCTGGGAGGGAATGAGCAGTTCTTC.

The V and J genes are TRBV7-2 and TRBJ1-4; no firm D call. The CDR3 runs to 16 residues. Germline lookup yields CDR1 SGHTA and CDR2 FQGNSA. Trimming left V 5 bases short and J 6 bases short, with 19 bases between. The CDR3 coding sequence is TGTGCCAGCAGCGACAACAAGTATTGGGGTGATGAAAAACTGTTTTTT. This translates into CASSDNKYWGDEKLFF. The whole variable domain, remainder taken from reference TRBV7-2 and TRBJ1-4, is GAGVSQSPSNKVTEKGKDVELRCDPISGHTALYWYRQSLGQGLEFLIYFQGNSAPDKSGLPSDRFSAERTGGSVSTLTIQRTQQEDSAVYLCASSDNKYWGDEKLFFGSGTQLSVL.

The chain couples TRBV5-1 to TRBJ1-5, with D uncertain. Trimming stripped 0 bases from V and 1 base from J, with 8 bases between. The V gene's germline CDR1 is SGHRS and CDR2 YFSETQ. There are 15 residues in the CDR3. This CDR3 reads CASSLGAGSNQPQHF. CDR3 DNA sequence: TGCGCCAGCAGCTTGGGAGCGGGCAGCAATCAGCCCCAGCATTTT.

The J gene is TRBJ1-4, the V gene TRBV6-6, with a possible D match to TRBD1 (5 bases). V was trimmed by 6 bases and J by 8 bases, leaving 7 bases between them. Germline CDR1 is MNHNY and CDR2 is SVGAGI (reference sequence). This CDR3 is built from 11 residues. CDR3 sequence (DNA): TGTGCCAGCAGGGGGGGGGAAAAACTGTTTTTT. Its translation: CASRGGEKLFF.

The chain has TRBV5-4 and TRBJ2-1; no firm D call. The CDR3 is 15 residues long. Germline V gene lookup returns CDR1 SGHNT and CDR2 YYREEE (reference sequence). V lost 4 bases and J lost 0, with 11 bases in between. The CDR3 bases are TGTGCCAGCAGCCCCACCTCTAGCTCCTACAATGAGCAGTTCTTC. It codes for CASSPTSSSYNEQFF.

This chain links TRBV7-9 with TRBJ1-2; D gene uncertain. The CDR3 loop spans 12 amino acids. Germline CDR1 SEHNR, CDR2 FQNEAQ (reference sequence). V was pared by 5 bases and J by 13 bases, with 17 bases between. The CDR3 sequence: CASSLTTGSPTF. The DNA for the CDR3 is TGTGCCAGCAGCCTCACGACCGGTTCGCCCACCTTC.

The rearrangement uses TRBV7-9 and TRBJ1-1, with a tentative D call TRBD1 (5 bases). The CDR3 is 12 residues long. Trimming removed 3 bases from V and 7 bases from J, with 9 bases in between. Germline CDR1 SEHNR, CDR2 FQNEAQ (reference sequence). CDR3 sequence: CASSLGPGEAFF. The CDR3 DNA follows: TGTGCCAGCAGCTTGGGGCCGGGTGAAGCTTTCTTT.

This sequence joins TRBV28 and TRBJ2-2; D is perhaps TRBD2 (5 bases). Germline V gene sequence: CDR1 MDHEN, CDR2 SYDVKM. CDR3 length equals 14 residues. V was trimmed by 8 bases and J by 1 base, leaving 11 bases between them. As DNA, the CDR3 is TGTGCCAGCCGTCCCAGCGGGAACACCGGGGAGCTGTTTTTT. Amino acids: CASRPSGNTGELFF. The variable domain in full, completed from reference TRBV28 and TRBJ2-2, reads DVKVTQSSRYLVKRTGEKVFLECVQDMDHENMFWYRQDPGLGLRLIYFSYDVKMKEKGDIPEGYSVSREKKERFSLILESASTNQTSMYLCASRPSGNTGELFFGEGSRLTVL.

In its sample, this clone was seen a few times. The rearrangement uses TRBV10-1 and TRBJ2-1; 13 nucleotides line up with TRBD2. This CDR3 is 14 amino acids long. With V trimmed by 8 bases and J by 2 bases, 0 bases remained unmatched. Germline CDR1 and CDR2: WNHNN and SYGVQD (reference sequence). CDR3 in amino acids: CASGTSGTYNEQFF. CDR3 DNA: TGCGCCAGCGGGACTAGCGGGACCTACAATGAGCAGTTCTTC.

The rearrangement uses TRBV30 and TRBJ2-3; TRBD2 agrees at 8 bases. With V trimmed by 3 bases and J by 4 bases, 9 bases remained unmatched. The CDR3 has 15 residues. Germline V gives CDR1 GTSNPN, CDR2 SVGIG (reference sequence). CDR3 amino acids: CAWSIAGGASDTQYF. The CDR3 coding sequence is TGTGCCTGGAGCATCGCGGGGGGCGCCTCAGATACGCAGTATTTT.

The chain links TRBV4-2 to TRBJ1-5; a weak D match, TRBD1 (6 bases). The CDR3 has 15 amino acids. The ends were cut back, 3 bases at V and 3 bases at J, with 12 bases in the middle. The germline V gene encodes CDR1 LGHNA and CDR2 YNFKEQ. The DNA of the CDR3 is TGTGCCAGCAGCCAGAGTTCAGGGGTCAATCAGCCCCAGCATTTT. This gives the protein CASSQSSGVNQPQHF.

The CDR3 coding sequence is TGCAGTGCTAGACCCAACACTGAAGCTTTCTTT. This codes for CSARPNTEAFF. The J gene is TRBJ1-1, the V gene TRBV20-1; no clear D. The CDR3 runs 11 residues. CDR1 is DFQATT and CDR2 is SNEGSKA in the germline V gene (reference sequence). V lost 2 bases, J lost 2 bases, and 3 bases lay in between.

The chain links TRBV9 to TRBJ1-3; D is ambiguous. V was trimmed by 3 bases and J by 2 bases, leaving 6 bases between them. Germline V gives CDR1 SGDLS, CDR2 YYNGEE. This CDR3 contains 13 residues. The DNA of the CDR3 is TGTGCCAGCAGCGGGGCCCCTGGAAACACCATATATTTT. It is translated as CASSGAPGNTIYF. The whole variable domain, remainder taken from reference TRBV9 and TRBJ1-3, is DSGVTQTPKHLITATGQRVTLRCSPRSGDLSVYWYQQSLDQGLQFLIQYYNGEERAKGNILERFSAQQFPDLHSELNLSSLELGDSALYFCASSGAPGNTIYFGEGSWLTVV.

This clone was recorded a few times. The genes are TRBV9 and TRBJ2-3, with D possibly being TRBD1 (5 bases). The CDR3 runs 15 residues. Germline assignment: CDR1 SGDLS and CDR2 YYNGEE. V lost 0 bases and J 2 bases, leaving 10 bases between the germline ends. CDR3 in amino acids: CASSVGFRDTDTQYF. In DNA form, the CDR3 reads TGTGCCAGCAGCGTAGGGTTCAGGGACACAGATACGCAGTATTTT. Together with reference TRBV9 and TRBJ2-3, the CDR3 gives the full variable domain: DSGVTQTPKHLITATGQRVTLRCSPRSGDLSVYWYQQSLDQGLQFLIQYYNGEERAKGNILERFSAQQFPDLHSELNLSSLELGDSALYFCASSVGFRDTDTQYFGPGTRLTVL.

The CDR3 bases are TGTGCCAGCAGCTTGGGTTTGACAGGGGGAAGCGAGACCCAGTACTTC. It encodes CASSLGLTGGSETQYF. The genes are TRBV7-8 and TRBJ2-5, with TRBD1 identical over 9 bases. The CDR3 sequence is 16 residues long. V dropped 3 bases and J dropped 5; count of bases not matched to a gene: 10. CDR1 and CDR2 from the germline V gene are SGHVS and FQNEAQ.

This rearrangement joins TRBV5-1 to TRBJ2-3; a possible D gene is TRBD2 (7 bases). V was cut by 7 bases and J by 2 bases, with 20 bases left in between. In germline, CDR1 is SGHRS, CDR2 YFSETQ. The CDR3 has 16 residues. CDR3: CASVSVGGGPTDTQYF. In DNA form, the CDR3 reads TGCGCCAGCGTCAGTGTAGGGGGAGGGCCCACAGATACGCAGTATTTT.

The V gene is TRBV19, the J gene TRBJ2-1, with 10 bases aligning to TRBD2. CDR3 length equals 18 residues. V was clipped by 5 bases and J by 0 bases; unmatched bases: 10. The germline V gene has CDR1 LNHDA and CDR2 SQIVND (reference sequence). The CDR3 DNA follows: TGTGCCAGTAGTGTTGGACTAGCGGACTATAGCTCCTACAATGAGCAGTTCTTC. This translates into CASSVGLADYSSYNEQFF.

CDR3 protein: CASSRPDTHYGYTF. The DNA for the CDR3 is TGCGCCAGCAGCCGGCCGGACACCCACTATGGCTACACCTTC. The chain is built from TRBV4-1 and TRBJ1-2, with D possibly being TRBD1 (5 bases). V lost 4 bases and J lost 3, with 12 bases in between. CDR3 size: 14 residues. The germline CDR1 and CDR2 sequences are MGHRA and YSYEKL.

The chain employs TRBV6-1 and TRBJ1-4; D gene ambiguous. The CDR3 runs to 15 residues. Germline CDR1 is MNHNS and CDR2 is SASEGT. V was shortened by 2 bases and J by 0 bases, with 7 bases between the two germline ends. The CDR3 coding sequence is TGTGCCAGCAGTGAAAGTTCGGCAACTAATGAAAAACTGTTTTTT. It specifies CASSESSATNEKLFF.

This chain connects TRBV5-1 to TRBJ2-7; 9 bases fit TRBD2. Germline trimming cut 7 bases from V and 7 bases from J; bases unmatched to any gene: 12. This CDR3 is 14 amino acids long. CDR1 is SGHRS, CDR2 YFSETQ, per germline. The CDR3 DNA follows: TGCGCCAGCCAGGGTGCGGGAGGGCCGAGGGAGCAGTACTTC. It encodes CASQGAGGPREQYF.